The TCR beta chain described here comes from a study of blood T cell repertoires in COVID-19. About the study: Spain, Italy and the United States supplied samples that represented acute and convalescent COVID-19. PBMCs, B-cell-depleted T cells, or T cells were the source of the cDNA or gDNA that made up the material.

In the authors' workflow: Reference gene primer amplification yielded estimated nucleated cell counts. Produced via immunoSEQ multiplex PCR; TCRdb's table is partial and in-frame only. The V and J calls and clone size are taken from that table; D and trimming were inferred from the DNA. The table lists around 75,000 clones, around 74% of them singletons. V lost 6 bases, J lost 5 bases, and 13 bases lay in between. The CDR3 is 12 amino acids. The germline CDR1 and CDR2 sequences are SQVTM and ANQGSEA. This clonotype originated in a woman older than 75 with active or convalescent COVID-19. Sequencing input: peripheral blood. The rearrangement joins TRBV29-1 to TRBJ1-2, with D possibly matching TRBD1 (6 bases). CDR3 sequence: CSVTEGQYGYTF. The CDR3 DNA sequence: TGCAGCGTAACAGAGGGACAATATGGCTACACCTTC.